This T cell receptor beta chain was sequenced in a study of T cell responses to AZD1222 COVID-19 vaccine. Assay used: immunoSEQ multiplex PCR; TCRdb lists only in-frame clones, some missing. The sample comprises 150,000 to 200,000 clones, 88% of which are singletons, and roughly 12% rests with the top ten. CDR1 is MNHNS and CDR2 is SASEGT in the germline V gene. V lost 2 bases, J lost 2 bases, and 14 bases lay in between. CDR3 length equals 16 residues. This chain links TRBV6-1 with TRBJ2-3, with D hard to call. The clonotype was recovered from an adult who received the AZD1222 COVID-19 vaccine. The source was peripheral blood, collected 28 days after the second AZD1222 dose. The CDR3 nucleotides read TGTGCCAGCAGTGAAAATTGGGCAGATAACACAGATACGCAGTATTTT. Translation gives CASSENWADNTDTQYF.